This T cell receptor (beta chain) emerged from a study of CD8+CD57+ T cells in acquired aplastic anemia. This CDR3 comprises 18 residues. J gave up 0 bases and V 4 bases, and 9 bases lay outside the gene matches. Germline V gene data show CDR1 as SGHNT and CDR2 as YENEEA. Both TCR beta VDJ combination and CDR3 sequence profiling were carried out. Genomic DNA was the template for this profiling. TCRdb processed the reads anew with MiXCR; each CDR3 protein has one entry. Of some 410,000 distinct CDR3 sequences in the sample, around 68% are singletons; the top ten hold around 4%. This clonotype has at least ten counts. What it binds is unknown. Study-wide results and caveats: Significant differences in CD8+ Simpson's diversity were not observed between patients and controls.

The V call is TRBV11-3, the J call TRBJ2-3; 11 positions agree with TRBD2. Material: sorted CD4+, CD8+, or CD8+CD57+ T cells (not recorded which) from PBMCs. This TCR was sampled from a human donor in good health, serving as a control. For the CDR3, the DNA is TGTGCCAGCAGCTCCTTAGCGGGGGGGCCGAGAAGCACAGATACGCAGTATTTT. Its translation: CASSSLAGGPRSTDTQYF.